Listed below are T cell receptor beta chains from one sample, sequenced in a study of Tregs in tolerant kidney transplant recipients. Data came from immunoSEQ multiplex PCR; TCRdb stores just in-frame clones and leaves some out. The sample gives roughly 250,000 clones, around 81% of which show up once; around 0.64% is in the top ten. Material for sequencing was CD4+ T cells from blood. These receptors were collected from a human donor in good health. The CDR3 runs from the conserved cysteine through the conserved F or W. A D gene is named only where the DNA matches it firmly. For some rows the clone size is stated as once, few or many, or as a class when expanded; others skip it.

size	V	J	D	length	DNA	CDR3
NA	TRBV5-1	TRBJ2-3	NA	16	TGCGCCAGCCGCGATCCTTGGCGGGATCGCACAGATACGCAGTATTTT	CASRDPWRDRTDTQYF
NA	TRBV11-3	TRBJ2-2	TRBD2	18	TGTGCCAGCAGCCCCGGCCGGCTAGCGGGGACTAACACCGGGGAGCTGTTTTTT	CASSPGRLAGTNTGELFF
once	TRBV6-5	TRBJ1-2	NA	15	TGTGCCAGCAGTTACTCCCGGGGGGGGAACTATGGCTACACCTTC	CASSYSRGGNYGYTF
NA	TRBV15	TRBJ1-2	TRBD1	15	TGTGCCACCAGCAGCGGGGACAGGGTGAGCTATGGCTACACCTTC	CATSSGDRVSYGYTF
NA	TRBV5-1	TRBJ2-2	TRBD1	15	TGCGCCAGCAGCCTGATACAGGGGAGTACCGGGGAGCTGTTTTTT	CASSLIQGSTGELFF
NA	TRBV5-4	TRBJ2-3	TRBD2	16	TGTGCCAGCAGCTTGGTAGCGGGAGTTAGCACAGATACGCAGTATTTT	CASSLVAGVSTDTQYF
NA	TRBV27	TRBJ2-6	TRBD1	20	TGTGCCAGCAGTTTCGACAGGGGGCTACCTTGGGCGAAAGGGGCCAACGTCCTGACTTTC	CASSFDRGLPWAKGANVLTF
NA	TRBV2	TRBJ2-2	NA	14	TGTGCCAGCAGTGTGGCGTATCTGTCCGGGGAGCTGTTTTTT	CASSVAYLSGELFF
NA	TRBV18	TRBJ2-7	TRBD1	15	TGTGCCAGCTCACCACCCGGGACAGGGTCCTACGAGCAGTACTTC	CASSPPGTGSYEQYF
NA	TRBV30	TRBJ2-6	NA	15	TGTGCCTGGAGTCCCGGGACCGCGGGGGCCAACGTCCTGACTTTC	CAWSPGTAGANVLTF
NA	TRBV4-2	TRBJ1-4	NA	15	TGTGCCAGCAGCCAAGTACACGCAACTAATGAAAAACTGTTTTTT	CASSQVHATNEKLFF
NA	TRBV6-5	TRBJ2-7	TRBD1	14	TGTGCCAGCAGTCTGGACAGGGGGCCCTACGAGCAGTACTTC	CASSLDRGPYEQYF
once	TRBV27	TRBJ1-1	TRBD1	14	TGTGCCACCAAGCTCCAGGGGGCTCTCACTGAAGCTTTCTTT	CATKLQGALTEAFF
NA	TRBV19	TRBJ2-5	TRBD1	14	TGTGCCAGTAGTAGCTGGCAGGGGGAAGAGACCCAGTACTTC	CASSSWQGEETQYF
once	TRBV5-4	TRBJ1-4	TRBD1	15	TGTGCCAGCAGCTTGGACCAGGGGGTTCATGAAAAACTGTTTTTT	CASSLDQGVHEKLFF
NA	TRBV18	TRBJ2-7	NA	13	TGTGCCAGCTCAGAGGACAGTACCTACGAGCAGTACTTC	CASSEDSTYEQYF
few	TRBV7-9	TRBJ1-4	NA	15	TGTGCCAGCCGGGCGGGGGGTCGAACTAATGAAAAACTGTTTTTT	CASRAGGRTNEKLFF
NA	TRBV9	TRBJ2-5	TRBD2	18	TGTGCCAGCAGCATTAGCGGGAGGGGTATGAGGGGCCAAGAGACCCAGTACTTC	CASSISGRGMRGQETQYF
NA	TRBV5-1	TRBJ1-4	NA	17	TGCGCCAGCAGCTTGGCCGGTTTCGCAGGGACTAATGAAAAACTGTTTTTT	CASSLAGFAGTNEKLFF
NA	TRBV7-6	TRBJ1-2	TRBD1	13	TGTGCCAGCAGCCCGACAGGGGGTAGTGGCTACACCTTC	CASSPTGGSGYTF
NA	TRBV6-1	TRBJ1-5	TRBD1	13	TGTGCCAGCAGCGAACAGGGGACGCAGCCCCAGCATTTT	CASSEQGTQPQHF
NA	TRBV6-5	TRBJ1-6	TRBD1	14	TGTGCCAGCAGTTTGGACAGGCGGAATTCACCCCTCCACTTT	CASSLDRRNSPLHF
NA	TRBV11-2	TRBJ1-1	TRBD1	14	TGTGCCAGCAGCTTACCAGGGGGCAGCGCTGAAGCTTTCTTT	CASSLPGGSAEAFF
NA	TRBV7-8	TRBJ2-7	TRBD2	13	TGTGCCAGCAGGTTGATGGCGGGAGACGAGCAGTACTTC	CASRLMAGDEQYF
NA	TRBV6-1	TRBJ2-6	NA	15	TGTGCCAGCAGGAAAAAGGCATCTGGGGCCAACGTCCTGACTTTC	CASRKKASGANVLTF
NA	TRBV5-1	TRBJ2-1	TRBD2	17	TGCGCCAGCAGTTCCGGGACTAGCGGCCTCGCCTACAATGAGCAGTTCTTC	CASSSGTSGLAYNEQFF
NA	TRBV7-2	TRBJ2-7	TRBD1	15	TGTGCCAGCAGCTTAGTTGGGACAGGCCTTTACGAGCAGTACTTC	CASSLVGTGLYEQYF
NA	TRBV4-1	TRBJ1-2	NA	17	TGCGCCAGCAGCCAAGATCGGACTGCCACGCTCACGCATGGCTACACCTTC	CASSQDRTATLTHGYTF
NA	TRBV10-2	TRBJ2-5	NA	14	TGCGCCAGCAGTGAATTGACCCGGTTGCAGACCCAGTACTTC	CASSELTRLQTQYF
NA	TRBV5-1	TRBJ1-1	NA	13	TGCGCCAGCAACCCTCAGGGGAACACTGAAGCTTTCTTT	CASNPQGNTEAFF
NA	TRBV10-3	TRBJ2-5	NA	13	TGTGCCATCAGTGGACAGCTACAAGAGACCCAGTACTTC	CAISGQLQETQYF
NA	TRBV10-2	TRBJ2-3	TRBD1	16	TGCGCCAGCAGCTATTCCGGGACAGGGGTCACAGATACGCAGTATTTT	CASSYSGTGVTDTQYF
once	TRBV6-5	TRBJ1-1	NA	13	TGTGCCAGCAGTCCCGCGATGAACACTGAAGCTTTCTTT	CASSPAMNTEAFF
NA	TRBV10-1	TRBJ2-3	NA	13	TGCGCCAGCAGTGAGGCGAGCACAGATACGCAGTATTTT	CASSEASTDTQYF
NA	TRBV10-3	TRBJ1-6	TRBD1	14	TGTGCCATCAAGGGGCGACAGGGGAATTCACCCCTCCACTTT	CAIKGRQGNSPLHF
few	TRBV6-1	TRBJ1-2	NA	14	TGTGCCAGCAGTGAACTCGGACGGACCTATGGCTACACCTTC	CASSELGRTYGYTF
NA	TRBV7-9	TRBJ1-1	TRBD1	16	TGTGCCAGCAGCTTGGGGCGACAGGGGTCGAACACTGAAGCTTTCTTT	CASSLGRQGSNTEAFF
NA	TRBV18	TRBJ2-3	NA	13	TGTGCCAGCTCACCAGGAACCACAGATACGCAGTATTTT	CASSPGTTDTQYF
NA	TRBV5-1	TRBJ1-1	NA	14	TGCGCCAGCACCCTCGAGCGGGGGTACACTGAAGCTTTCTTT	CASTLERGYTEAFF
NA	TRBV2	TRBJ2-2	NA	15	TGTGCCAGCAGTGGTGAGGGGGGCGCGGGCGGGGAGCTGTTTTTT	CASSGEGGAGGELFF
NA	TRBV2	TRBJ1-1	NA	15	TGTGCCAGCAGTGAATCGGTGTCCGGACACTCTGAAGCTTTCTTT	CASSESVSGHSEAFF
NA	TRBV6-5	TRBJ1-1	TRBD1	13	TGTGCCAGCAGTCCACCGGACAGGCGTGAAGCTTTCTTT	CASSPPDRREAFF
NA	TRBV6-5	TRBJ2-1	TRBD2	15	TGTGCCAGCAGCACACTAGCGGGGGCTCCGGGGGAGCAGTTCTTC	CASSTLAGAPGEQFF
NA	TRBV5-6	TRBJ1-3	NA	16	TGTGCCAGCAGCCGCCGGTGGGGGGACCTCGGAAACACCATATATTTT	CASSRRWGDLGNTIYF
NA	TRBV9	TRBJ1-5	NA	13	TGTGCCAGCAGCGCCGGGACGCGTCAGCCCCAGCATTTT	CASSAGTRQPQHF
NA	TRBV30	TRBJ1-3	NA	14	TGTGCCTGGACCCCCGGGCAGTTCGGAAACACCATATATTTT	CAWTPGQFGNTIYF